The T cell receptor beta chain under discussion was sequenced for a study of T cell responses to AZD1222 COVID-19 vaccine. Notes on the study in general: No repertoire was sampled before or during the peak T cell response, only after it. Nearly half of spike-specific TCRs reportedly target variant regions that are unmutated in the B.1.351 and B.1.1.7 variants. At baseline, seropositivity was found in only a handful of AZD1222 recipients.

Some clones are missing from TCRdb's copy, which holds only in-frame ones; the method was immunoSEQ multiplex PCR. The sample holds more than 150,000 clones, 90% to 95% seen once. In regard to this clone: Its antigen is unidentified.

The sequence was collected from an adult in good health. The specimen was peripheral blood, collected on day 0 of AZD1222 vaccination.

The CDR3 region has the DNA TGTGCCAGCAGCTTGGTGAGAGGGCAATACGAGCAGTACTTC. Translation: CASSLVRGQYEQYF. The chain recombines TRBV5-6 with TRBJ2-7; D perhaps matches TRBD2 (5 bases). This CDR3 contains 14 residues. Trimming took 0 bases from V and 4 from J, leaving 11 bases between them. Germline V gives CDR1 SGHDT, CDR2 YYEEEE. The complete variable domain, with remaining parts taken from reference TRBV5-6 and TRBJ2-7, reads DAGVTQSPTHLIKTRGQQVTLRCSPKSGHDTVSWYQQALGQGPQFIFQYYEEEERQRGNFPDRFSGHQFPNYSSELNVNALLLGDSALYLCASSLVRGQYEQYFGPGTRLTVT.